These T cell receptor beta chains were read from a single sample in a study of cytomegalovirus exposure and HLA in healthy donors. Assay: immunoSEQ multiplex PCR; the TCRdb copy retains only in-frame clones and omits some. The sample holds around 200,000 clones, over 75% seen once. Sequences were obtained from PBMCs. The receptors were gathered from a woman between 45 and 65 years old in good health and CMV-seropositive. The CDR3 runs from the conserved cysteine through the conserved F or W. A D gene is named only where the DNA matches it firmly. Size is stated for part of the rows, as once, few or many counts, or as a class when the clone is expanded.

j_call,v_call,d_call,clone_size,cdr3_nt,cdr3_aa
TRBJ1-3,TRBV30,.,once,TGTGCCTGGAGCGGGGGGCAAAGTGGAAACACCATATATTTT,CAWSGGQSGNTIYF
TRBJ1-4,TRBV30,.,.,TGTGCCTGGGCTGACATACAGGGTGTCAAGGAAAAACTGTTTTTT,CAWADIQGVKEKLFF
TRBJ1-2,TRBV7-9,TRBD1,once,TGTGCCAGCAGTATTAGCAGGGGGGTGTTCCCCTTC,CASSISRGVFPF
TRBJ2-6,TRBV4-3,.,few,TGCGCCAGCAGCCAAGAGCCCATATCCGGGGCTGGGGCCAACGTCCTGACTTTC,CASSQEPISGAGANVLTF
TRBJ1-1,TRBV2,TRBD1,.,TGTGCCAGCAGTGCCCGACAGGGAGGAACTGAAGCTTTCTTT,CASSARQGGTEAFF
TRBJ1-6,TRBV11-2,TRBD1,once,TGTGCCAGCAGCTTCGGACAGGGTTCACCCCTCCACTTT,CASSFGQGSPLHF
TRBJ2-7,TRBV19,.,.,TGTGCCAGTAGCAATCCAGGAGTCAGGGGTTACGAGCAGTACTTC,CASSNPGVRGYEQYF
TRBJ1-4,TRBV30,.,.,TGTGCCTGGAGTAGAGGGGGAGATGAAAAACTGTTTTTT,CAWSRGGDEKLFF
TRBJ1-4,TRBV7-9,.,.,TGTGCCAGCAGCCCTCCTGACCACCGGGAACATAATGAAAAACTGTTTTTT,CASSPPDHREHNEKLFF
TRBJ1-4,TRBV11-2,.,.,TGTGCCAGCAGCTTATCCCCCCGGAGGTCGGCGGAAAAACTGTTTTTT,CASSLSPRRSAEKLFF
TRBJ2-3,TRBV4-3,.,.,TGCGCCAGCAGCCAAGATTGGGGAGCAGATACGCAGTATTTT,CASSQDWGADTQYF
TRBJ2-1,TRBV7-8,TRBD2,.,TGTGCCAGCAGCCCTATAGCGGGGGACAATGAGCAGTTCTTC,CASSPIAGDNEQFF
TRBJ1-1,TRBV15,.,.,TGTGCCACCAGTTCAGAACGACTCACTGAAGCTTTCTTT,CATSSERLTEAFF
TRBJ1-2,TRBV6-5,TRBD1,.,TGTGCCAGCAGTTCCCTGGACAGGGACTATGGCTACACCTTC,CASSSLDRDYGYTF
TRBJ2-1,TRBV7-9,TRBD2,.,TGTGCCAGCAGCCTTAGCGGGGGCCCCGAAAATGAGCAGTTCTTC,CASSLSGGPENEQFF
TRBJ2-3,TRBV19,TRBD2,.,TGTGCCAGTGACACCGGACTAGCGGGGTACACAGATACGCAGTATTTT,CASDTGLAGYTDTQYF
TRBJ2-7,TRBV7-2,TRBD1,.,TGTGCCAGCAGCTTATCTTCCGGGACAGGGGGTGAGCAGTACTTC,CASSLSSGTGGEQYF
TRBJ2-7,TRBV5-1,.,.,TGCGCCAGCACAATAGGAGGTGATAACGAGCAGTACTTC,CASTIGGDNEQYF
TRBJ2-2,TRBV11-3,.,.,TGTGCCAGCAGCTTATTCGGGACAACTAACACCGGGGAGCTGTTTTTT,CASSLFGTTNTGELFF
TRBJ1-2,TRBV4-1,.,.,TGCGCCAGCAGCCAAGATCCGCGAGATGGCTACACCTTC,CASSQDPRDGYTF
TRBJ1-1,TRBV27,.,once,TGTGCCAGCAGTTTTGGGCCCACGCCCAGAGAAGCTTTCTTT,CASSFGPTPREAFF
TRBJ1-2,TRBV9,TRBD1,.,TGTGCCAGCAGCGTAGATCGGGACAGGGTTTATGGCTACACCTTC,CASSVDRDRVYGYTF
TRBJ2-7,TRBV6-5,TRBD2,once,TGTGCCAGCAGACTGCGGACTAGCGGGCAACACGAGCAGTACTTC,CASRLRTSGQHEQYF
TRBJ1-3,TRBV9,.,.,TGTGCCAGCAGCGCCGGGGACTGGCTAACTGGAAACACCATATATTTT,CASSAGDWLTGNTIYF